A single sample is the source of the 23 T cell receptor beta chains below, sequenced in a study of blood T cell repertoires in COVID-19. Libraries were prepared by immunoSEQ multiplex PCR; TCRdb keeps only in-frame clonotypes and omits some of them. The sample lists roughly 140,000 clones; roughly 88% were seen once. Sequencing input: peripheral blood. Every receptor here comes from a man in his sixties with active or convalescent COVID-19.

The chain joins TRBV19 to TRBJ2-7, with TRBD1 matching 11 bases. In germline, CDR1 is LNHDA, CDR2 SQIVND (reference sequence). After removal of 5 bases from V and 1 base from J, the junction contained 4 bases not matched to a gene. This CDR3 spans 15 amino acids. CDR3 sequence reads: CASSPGTGGSYEQYV. CDR3 in DNA: TGTGCCAGTAGTCCCGGGACAGGGGGTTCCTACGAGCAGTACGTC.

This chain links TRBV27 with TRBJ1-2, with TRBD1 matching 9 bases. V gave up 4 bases and J gave up 2 bases; unmatched junction bases: 14. The germline V gene encodes CDR1 MNHEY and CDR2 SMNVEV (reference sequence). This CDR3 has 18 amino acids. CDR3 DNA sequence: TGTGCCAGCAGTTCCTCAAGTCCCGGGACAGGGATAAACTATGGCTACACCTTC. The encoded protein is CASSSSSPGTGINYGYTF.

The rearrangement links TRBV7-2 to TRBJ2-5; 7 bases line up with TRBD1. The J segment lost 5 bases and the V segment lost 5 bases, leaving 8 bases of the junction unmatched. The germline V gene encodes CDR1 SGHTA and CDR2 FQGNSA. CDR3 size: 14 residues. Written as DNA, the CDR3 is TGTGCCAGCAGCAAACAGGGGCTCGGGGAGACCCAGTACTTC. Protein product: CASSKQGLGETQYF.

This rearrangement joins TRBV9 to TRBJ1-1; no clear D gene. There are 14 residues in the CDR3. Germline lookup yields CDR1 SGDLS and CDR2 YYNGEE. V lost 4 bases to trimming and J lost 5 bases, with 15 bases between them. This CDR3 is CASSSHSGRTEAFF. The CDR3 nucleotides read TGTGCCAGCAGCTCTCATTCAGGAAGGACTGAAGCTTTCTTT. Full variable domain (outside the CDR3, taken from reference TRBV9 and TRBJ1-1): DSGVTQTPKHLITATGQRVTLRCSPRSGDLSVYWYQQSLDQGLQFLIQYYNGEERAKGNILERFSAQQFPDLHSELNLSSLELGDSALYFCASSSHSGRTEAFFGQGTRLTVV.

The genes are TRBV7-8 and TRBJ1-1; TRBD1 might be the D (6 bases). Germline CDR1 is SGHVS and CDR2 is FQNEAQ. Trimming stripped 1 base from V and 5 bases from J, with 8 bases between. The CDR3 runs 13 residues. The CDR3 sequence: CASSLGGLTEAFF. CDR3 in DNA: TGTGCCAGCAGCTTAGGGGGGCTTACTGAAGCTTTCTTT.

V gene TRBV18 combines with J gene TRBJ2-3, with 11 bases lining up with TRBD2. CDR1 and CDR2 from the germline V gene are KGHSH and LQKENI. Trimming removed 4 bases from V and 1 base from J; junction bases left unmatched: 13. This CDR3 contains 19 residues. The CDR3 here is CASSLTTPKTSGGTDTQYF. In nucleotides, the CDR3 is TGTGCCAGCTCACTCACGACTCCCAAGACTAGCGGGGGCACAGATACGCAGTATTTT.

The chain combines TRBV6-2 or TRBV6-3 with TRBJ1-1, with a tentative D call TRBD1 (6 bases). From germline, CDR1 is MNHEY and CDR2 SVGEGT. The CDR3 sequence is 19 residues long. The ends were cut back, 2 bases at V and 0 bases at J, with 22 bases in the middle. CDR3: CASSYPPWGRGDLNTEAFF. CDR3 coding DNA: TGTGCCAGCAGTTACCCCCCATGGGGCAGGGGCGACCTGAACACTGAAGCTTTCTTT.

The chain links TRBV19 to TRBJ2-5; 9 nucleotides agree with TRBD2. The germline V gene encodes CDR1 LNHDA and CDR2 SQIVND (reference sequence). Trimming cost V 5 bases and J 3 bases; bases outside gene matches: 1. The CDR3 is made up of 13 amino acids. CDR3 region: CASSWTSEETQYF. The CDR3 DNA reads TGTGCCAGTAGTTGGACTAGCGAAGAGACCCAGTACTTC.

This chain joins TRBV18 and TRBJ1-5; D may be TRBD1 (6 bases). The germline V gene encodes CDR1 KGHSH and CDR2 LQKENI. V was cut by 2 bases and J by 4 bases, with 9 bases left in between. The CDR3 is 14 amino acids. The CDR3 region has the DNA TGTGCCAGCTCACCAGGCAGGGGAAATCAGCCCCAGCATTTT. The encoded protein is CASSPGRGNQPQHF. Full variable domain (rest looked up from reference TRBV18 and TRBJ1-5): NAGVMQNPRHLVRRRGQEARLRCSPMKGHSHVYWYRQLPEEGLKFMVYLQKENIIDESGMPKERFSAEFPKEGPSILRIQQVVRGDSAAYFCASSPGRGNQPQHFGDGTRLSIL.

CDR3 DNA sequence: TGTGCCAGCAGTTACTCGAGCGACAGGGGCACTGAAGCTTTCTTT. Translation gives CASSYSSDRGTEAFF. The chain employs TRBV6-6 and TRBJ1-1; 8 positions match TRBD1. This CDR3 is 15 amino acids long. V shed 0 bases, J shed 4 bases, and the junction held 4 bases outside the gene matches. Germline values: CDR1 MNHNY, CDR2 SVGAGI (reference sequence).

This clone was observed once. The chain employs TRBV29-1 and TRBJ1-4, with 8 bases matching TRBD1. The CDR3 contains 15 residues. Germline trimming cut 4 bases from V and 0 bases from J; bases unmatched to any gene: 4. Per the germline V gene, CDR1 is SQVTM and CDR2 is ANQGSEA. CDR3 sequence (DNA): TGCAGCGTTGGACAGGGGCTATCAACTAATGAAAAACTGTTTTTT. Amino acid sequence: CSVGQGLSTNEKLFF.

V usage is TRBV11-3 and J usage is TRBJ1-3, with a tentative D call TRBD1 (5 bases). The germline gives CDR1 SGHNT, CDR2 YENEEA. The CDR3 is made up of 13 amino acids. The ends were cut back, 5 bases at V and 4 bases at J, with 9 bases in the middle. In DNA form, the CDR3 reads TGTGCCAGCAGCAGCAGGGTCGGAAACACCATATATTTT. As protein: CASSSRVGNTIYF.

The rearrangement links TRBV14 to TRBJ2-1, with TRBD1 matching over 11 bases. Germline CDR1 and CDR2: SGHDN and FVKESK. The V and J ends lost 1 base and 5 bases, in that order; junction bases with no gene match: 7. The CDR3 contains 17 residues. This chain's CDR3 is CASSQVRGTGGHNEQFF. CDR3 nucleotides: TGTGCCAGCAGCCAAGTCCGCGGGACAGGGGGTCACAATGAGCAGTTCTTC.

The chain has TRBV6-5 and TRBJ1-4, with D unresolved. Germline V gene data show CDR1 as MNHEY and CDR2 as SVGAGI. The CDR3 is 13 residues long. V shed 4 bases and J shed 8 bases, with 11 bases lying between them. CDR3 DNA: TGTGCCAGCAGTTTTGGGCTTGGAGAAAAACTGTTTTTT. Translating gives CASSFGLGEKLFF.

This chain connects TRBV7-9 to TRBJ1-2, with 8 bases lining up with TRBD1. Germline V lookup: CDR1 SEHNR, CDR2 FQNEAQ (reference sequence). This CDR3 contains 15 residues. The V gene end was trimmed by 5 bases and the J gene end by 7 bases; junction bases not matched to a gene: 12. CDR3 sequence reads: CASSDLLTGGFGYTF. For the CDR3, the DNA is TGTGCCAGCAGCGACCTATTAACAGGGGGTTTTGGCTACACCTTC.

The V call is TRBV5-8, the J call TRBJ2-3; 9 nucleotides agree with TRBD1. CDR3 size: 16 residues. Germline loops: CDR1 SGHTS, CDR2 YDEGEE. Trimming cost V 4 bases and J 2 bases; bases outside gene matches: 8. The DNA of the CDR3 is TGTGCCAGCAGCACGGGACAGGGCTATCACACAGATACGCAGTATTTT. Amino acids: CASSTGQGYHTDTQYF.

The chain joins TRBV18 to TRBJ1-3; TRBD1 is a possible D gene (6 bases). Deletions cut 4 bases from V and 0 bases from J, with 13 bases between. The CDR3 length is 16 residues. Looked up from germline, CDR1 is KGHSH and CDR2 is LQKENI. The CDR3 spells CASSLKTGNSGNTIYF. CDR3 coding DNA: TGTGCCAGCTCACTAAAGACAGGCAACTCTGGAAACACCATATATTTT.

This chain joins TRBV14 and TRBJ2-7, with D perhaps matching TRBD2 (5 bases). This CDR3 is built from 14 residues. Between the trimmed V and J ends, which lost 2 bases and 0 bases, there was a span of 8 bases. From germline, CDR1 is SGHDN and CDR2 FVKESK. CDR3 loop: CASSQTGSSYEQYV. In DNA, the CDR3 is TGTGCCAGCAGCCAAACTGGGAGCTCCTACGAGCAGTACGTC.

This rearrangement joins TRBV29-1 to TRBJ1-4; D not resolved. The CDR3 covers 12 residues. The V end lost 5 bases, the J end lost 4 bases, and 8 bases lay between the germline ends. Germline lookup yields CDR1 SQVTM and CDR2 ANQGSEA. CDR3 loop: CSVLSFNEKLFF. The CDR3 nucleotides read TGCAGCGTTTTATCGTTTAATGAAAAACTGTTTTTT.

The gene calls are TRBV9 and TRBJ1-1; D unresolved. This CDR3 has 13 residues. The germline V and J ends were trimmed by 0 bases and 10 bases, with 13 bases remaining between them. Germline lookup yields CDR1 SGDLS and CDR2 YYNGEE. In nucleotides, the CDR3 is TGTGCCAGCAGCGTAGCTACCAATGGTAGAGCTTTCTTT. Its translation is CASSVATNGRAFF.

V is TRBV2 and J is TRBJ1-5; 8 nucleotides match TRBD1. After removal of 5 bases from V and 7 bases from J, the junction contained 7 bases not matched to a gene. The CDR3 length is 14 residues. Germline V gene lookup returns CDR1 SNHLY and CDR2 FYNNEI. The CDR3 nucleotides are TGTGCCAGCAGTTCACAGGGGGGCGGCCAGCCCCAGCATTTT. It specifies CASSSQGGGQPQHF.

The gene calls are TRBV19 and TRBJ1-5; D unresolved. The CDR3 totals 17 residues. Looked up from germline, CDR1 is LNHDA and CDR2 is SQIVND (reference sequence). The V end lost 0 bases, the J end lost 0 bases, and 12 bases lay between the germline ends. The CDR3 loop reads CASSIDLREFSNQPQHF. The CDR3 DNA is TGTGCCAGTAGTATAGATCTACGCGAATTTAGCAATCAGCCCCAGCATTTT.

On this clone itself: The same CDR3 can be traced to other DNA sequences in this sample. The genes are TRBV18 and TRBJ1-1; D is undetermined. Germline V gene data show CDR1 as KGHSH and CDR2 as LQKENI. Trimming cost V 3 bases and J 1 base, with 6 bases left between them. This CDR3 contains 13 residues. The CDR3 is CASSPNGNTEAFF. The CDR3 coding sequence is TGTGCCAGCTCACCCAACGGGAACACTGAAGCTTTCTTT.